These T cell receptor beta chains were read from a single sample in a study. Via MiXCR, TCRdb re-called the 5' RACE reads, giving one row per CDR3 protein. Of roughly 69,000 distinct CDR3 sequences in the sample, 22% were seen once. Material for sequencing was memory CD4+ T cells sorted from a lymph node. The receptors stem from a female donor with breast cancer. The CDR3 runs from the conserved cysteine through the conserved F or W. D genes are given only for firm matches. Part of the rows lack a size; the others show once, few, many or a class for expanded clones.

d_call	v_call	clone_size	j_call	cdr3_aa	cdr3_nt
-	TRBV4-1	few	TRBJ2-7	CASSLLGASYEQYF	TGCGCCAGCAGCCTTTTGGGGGCCTCCTACGAGCAGTACTTC
-	TRBV6-1	few	TRBJ1-2	CASAGHYGYTF	TGTGCCAGCGCAGGGCACTATGGCTACACCTTC
TRBD1	TRBV11-2	many	TRBJ1-2	CASSFTGGQGSLGTF	TGTGCCAGCAGCTTTACGGGGGGACAGGGATCGCTTGGGACCTTC
-	TRBV7-2	-	TRBJ1-5	CASSSSDSQPQHF	TGTGCCAGCAGCTCCTCAGACAGTCAGCCCCAGCATTTT
TRBD2	TRBV7-2	few	TRBJ2-3	CASSLSRSLGLVGTDTQYF	TGTGCCAGCAGCTTAAGTCGTTCTCTAGGACTAGTCGGCACAGATACGCAGTATTTT
-	TRBV5-5	-	TRBJ2-6	CASAWAGRGGANVLTF	TGTGCCTCTGCCTGGGCCGGGCGAGGTGGGGCCAACGTCCTGACTTTC
-	TRBV5-1	many	TRBJ2-1	CASVRGAPSIGEQFF	TGCGCCAGCGTACGAGGCGCCCCTTCGATCGGAGAGCAGTTCTTC
-	TRBV6-1	few	TRBJ1-1	CASSVVFDTEAFF	TGTGCCAGCAGTGTTGTTTTCGACACTGAAGCTTTCTTT
-	TRBV20-1	few	TRBJ1-1	CSGLGGVTEAFF	TGCAGTGGCCTGGGCGGTGTGACTGAAGCTTTCTTT
-	TRBV6-1	-	TRBJ2-1	CASSEALSGVNEQFF	TGTGCCAGCAGTGAAGCGTTGTCAGGAGTCAATGAGCAGTTCTTC
TRBD1	TRBV20-1	-	TRBJ1-5	CSANTGGAGNQPQHF	TGCAGTGCTAATACAGGGGGCGCGGGAAATCAGCCCCAGCATTTT
-	TRBV6-1	-	TRBJ1-5	CASSEPWGAGNQPQHF	TGTGCCAGCAGTGAACCTTGGGGCGCGGGCAATCAGCCCCAGCATTTT
TRBD1	TRBV10-3	-	TRBJ2-3	CDINKGQGAADTQYF	TGTGACATCAATAAGGGGCAGGGGGCAGCAGATACGCAGTATTTT
-	TRBV3-1	few	TRBJ1-1	CASSQVLIGEAFF	TGTGCCAGCAGCCAAGTTCTAATAGGAGAAGCTTTCTTT
-	TRBV5-5	few	TRBJ1-5	CASSLEPFRSNQPQHF	TGTGCCAGCAGCTTGGAACCCTTTAGGAGCAATCAGCCCCAGCATTTT
-	TRBV6-2/TRBV6-3	-	TRBJ1-1	CASSRGRGRDPEAFF	TGTGCCAGCAGCAGAGGGCGGGGCAGGGATCCTGAAGCTTTCTTT
-	TRBV16	-	TRBJ2-1	CASSQQFNEQFF	TGTGCCAGCAGCCAACAGTTCAATGAGCAGTTCTTC
-	TRBV7-2	-	TRBJ2-1	CASSLSQQSYNEQFF	TGTGCCAGCAGCTTATCCCAGCAGTCCTACAATGAGCAGTTCTTC
-	TRBV30	-	TRBJ1-5	CAWSVEPRGPQHF	TGTGCCTGGAGTGTAGAACCCAGGGGCCCCCAGCATTTT
-	TRBV11-2	few	TRBJ1-2	CASSLTSVTASNYGYTF	TGTGCCAGCAGCTTAACATCCGTGACAGCTTCTAACTATGGCTACACCTTC
-	TRBV5-1	many	TRBJ2-4	CASSLVGDNIQYF	TGCGCCAGCAGCTTGGTAGGTGATAACATTCAGTACTTC
TRBD2	TRBV6-2/TRBV6-3	many	TRBJ2-7	CASSYARTSGSEYF	TGTGCCAGCAGTTACGCCCGGACTAGCGGGAGTGAGTACTTC
-	TRBV24-1	few	TRBJ2-1	CATSDNPGDYNEQFF	TGTGCCACCAGTGACAATCCAGGTGACTACAATGAGCAGTTCTTC
TRBD1	TRBV5-1	many	TRBJ2-5	CASSYWGQGQETQYF	TGCGCCAGCAGCTACTGGGGACAGGGTCAAGAGACCCAGTACTTC